This record looks at one T cell receptor beta chain sequence and its context. Its antigen is unknown. Base-call qualities are not available, and no considerably larger clone is one nucleotide away. The immunoSEQ Assay, a bias-controlled multiplex PCR, was used to amplify TCRbeta CDR3 regions from genomic DNA. Per the authors' processing: The number of nucleated cells in each sample was estimated from the amplification of reference gene primers within the assay. To quantify the absolute abundance of each unique TCRbeta CDR3 rearrangement, sequence reads were collapsed and filtered. For each sample, productive Simpson clonality was calculated as the square root of Simpson's diversity index across productive rearrangements. What TCRdb holds here is the immuneACCESS table cut down to in-frame rearrangements. Part of the clones is not present; checked against another copy, under half of the missing clones reflect an unresolved V gene, and the others are unexplained. D and trimming come from the DNA, and the V and J calls and clone size come from that table. The sample table lists about 210,000 clones, 81% of them with a count of one. Approximately 9% of the sample rests with the top ten.

In the prospective study, participants were roughly 18 to 89 years old, resided in 24 geographic areas of the United States, and were enrolled through a virtual design. In the prospective study, participants were assigned to cohorts based on the clinical history participants reported in a screening survey and a study questionnaire. Mobile phlebotomists in the prospective study collected whole blood, serum and a nasopharyngeal or oropharyngeal swab from every participant. Participants in the prospective study had the option to provide additional blood draws and questionnaires over a roughly 2-month period. Before DNA extraction, prospective study blood samples were shipped either frozen or at room temperature. This sample stems from a study of blood T cell repertoires in COVID-19 (dated by TCRdb to 2018 to 2021). Study-wide context: Samples covering the acute and convalescent phases of COVID-19 were provided by collaborators in the United States, Italy and Spain. The prospective study material was composed of cDNA or gDNA derived from T cells, B-cell-depleted T cells, or PBMCs. Deeply sampled blood TCRbeta repertoires from subjects exposed to, actively infected with, or recovered from COVID-19 were included in the dataset. The repertoires were made available in a free public database intended to serve as a resource for research on the immune response to SARS-CoV-2. Samples came from the ongoing ImmuneRACE study (first 160 participants) plus 1,254 subjects from 6 global collaborators. A de-identified subject ID, COVID-19 status, age in years and sex were almost always included in the sample metadata. Where available, HLA class I and class II types were obtained from metadata supplied by the sample provider rather than from assay-based typing. Results the study describes overall, beyond this receptor: The amount of clinical and demographic metadata varied by source and participant and was provided uncurated.

Sequenced sample: PBMCs or T cells enriched from blood (not recorded which). The receptor's source is a woman aged 45-65 years with acute COVID-19.

The bases are TGCGCCAGCAGTGAGGTAGCGGGGATAGGCGGGGAGCTGTTTTTT. This translates into CASSEVAGIGGELFF. The sequence links TRBV10-2 to TRBJ2-2, and TRBD2 matches 8 of the central bases. CDR1 WSHSY and CDR2 SAAADI are derived from the germline V gene. Including cysteine and phenylalanine, the CDR3 has 15 amino acids. CDR3 DNA only is kept here, 45 bases in frame from base 1. At the junction V is shortened by 2 bases and J by 7 bases; bases outside the gene matches: 6.